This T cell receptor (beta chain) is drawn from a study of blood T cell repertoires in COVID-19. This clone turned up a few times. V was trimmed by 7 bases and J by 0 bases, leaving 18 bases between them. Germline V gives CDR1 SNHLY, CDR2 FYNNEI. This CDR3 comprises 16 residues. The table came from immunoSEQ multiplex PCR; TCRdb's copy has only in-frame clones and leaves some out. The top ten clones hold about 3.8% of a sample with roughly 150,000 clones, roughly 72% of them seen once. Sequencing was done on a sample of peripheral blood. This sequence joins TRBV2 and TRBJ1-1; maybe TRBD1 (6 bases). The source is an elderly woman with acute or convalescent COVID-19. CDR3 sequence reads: CASINLKGVMNTEAFF. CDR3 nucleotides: TGTGCCAGCATAAATTTGAAGGGGGTCATGAACACTGAAGCTTTCTTT.